Shown below are 15 T cell receptor beta chains from a single sample sequenced in a study of early T cells in non-severe SARS-CoV-2 infection. TCRdb passed the 5' RACE reads through MiXCR, listing each CDR3 protein once. This sample has tens of thousands of distinct CDR3 sequences; 10% to 12% occur once, and the top ten carry 5% to 7%. The source was whole blood, collected at baseline. All receptors derive from an adult who was a healthcare worker with PCR-confirmed SARS-CoV-2 infection or an uninfected control (not recorded which).

A few counts support this clonotype. This chain joins TRBV29-1 and TRBJ2-5, with D perhaps matching TRBD1 or TRBD2 (6 bases each). Germline V gives CDR1 SQVTM, CDR2 ANQGSEA. Trimming cost V 6 bases and J 6 bases, with 23 bases left between them. This CDR3 is built from 15 residues. CDR3 nucleotide sequence: TGCAGCGTGAACCCCCGTGGAGGGGGGACTCAGACCCAGTACTTC. Amino acid sequence: CSVNPRGGGTQTQYF.

This clonotype occurred many times. The V call is TRBV7-2, the J call TRBJ2-3; D is unclear. The ends were cut back, 3 bases at V and 7 bases at J, with 8 bases in the middle. Per germline, CDR1 SGHTA and CDR2 FQGNSA. The CDR3 is 12 residues long. The CDR3 here is CASSLGANTQYF. CDR3 DNA sequence: TGTGCCAGCAGCTTGGGCGCGAATACGCAGTATTTT.

This clonotype occurred a few times. This rearrangement joins TRBV12-5 to TRBJ2-1; 12 nucleotides align to TRBD2. The junction had 7 bases not matched to a gene; V was cut back by 5 bases and J by 8 bases. Germline values: CDR1 LGHNT, CDR2 FRNRAP. This CDR3 contains 15 residues. The CDR3 nucleotides are TGTGCTAGTGGTAACGGACTAGCGGGACTGTATGAGCAGTTCTTC. Translating it yields CASGNGLAGLYEQFF. The entire variable domain, with the rest obtained from reference TRBV12-5 and TRBJ2-1, is as follows: DARVTQTPRHKVTEMGQEVTMRCQPILGHNTVFWYRQTMMQGLELLAYFRNRAPLDDSGMPKDRFSAEMPDATLATLKIQPSEPRDSAVYFCASGNGLAGLYEQFFGPGTRLTVL.

This clonotype was found many times. This chain links TRBV29-1 with TRBJ2-3, with a tentative D call TRBD2 (5 bases). This CDR3 comprises 12 residues. Germline-derived CDR1 and CDR2 are SQVTM and ANQGSEA. V was shortened by 5 bases and J by 2 bases, with 8 bases between the two germline ends. The DNA of the CDR3 is TGCAGCGTTAGACGGGACACAGATACGCAGTATTTT. It specifies CSVRRDTDTQYF.

V gene TRBV21-1 combines with J gene TRBJ2-1; the table's D call, TRBD2, has no DNA check behind it. TRBV21-1 counts as a pseudogene. This CDR3 is 16 amino acids long. The CDR3 protein is CASSTATSGKPNEQFF. In nucleotides, the CDR3 is TGTGCCAGCAGCACCGCGACTAGCGGAAAGCCCAATGAGCAGTTCTTC.

This clonotype was seen only a few times. The chain employs TRBV6-2 or TRBV6-3 and TRBJ2-7; 9 positions agree with TRBD2. The CDR3 is 15 amino acids. Germline V gene data show CDR1 as MNHEY and CDR2 as SVGEGT. V shed 6 bases, J shed 7 bases, and the junction held 13 bases outside the gene matches. This CDR3 reads CASRPGTSSGLEQYF. The CDR3 bases are TGTGCCAGCAGACCCGGGACTAGCTCTGGTTTGGAGCAGTACTTC.

The gene calls are TRBV5-1 and TRBJ2-3; 7 bases agree with TRBD2. V lost 4 bases, J lost 4 bases, and 6 bases stayed unmatched. There are 14 residues in the CDR3. From germline, CDR1 is SGHRS and CDR2 YFSETQ. In DNA, the CDR3 is TGCGCCAGCAGCATCGGGACTAACGCAGATACGCAGTATTTT. Translated, it gives CASSIGTNADTQYF.

In this sample, this clonotype turned up a few times. This chain links TRBV20-1 with TRBJ2-3; D unresolved. The germline CDR1 and CDR2 sequences are DFQATT and SNEGSKA (reference sequence). The CDR3 is made up of 13 amino acids. Trimming removed 6 bases from V and 1 base from J, with 11 bases in between. The CDR3 loop reads CSAGFGGTDTQYF. The CDR3 DNA reads as TGCAGTGCAGGCTTTGGGGGCACAGATACGCAGTATTTT.

This clonotype has just a few counts. J is TRBJ2-1 and V is TRBV30; D tentatively fits TRBD1 or TRBD2 (6 bases each). Trimming took off 3 bases at V and 3 bases at J, with 9 bases between the two ends. This CDR3 is 13 amino acids long. Germline values: CDR1 GTSNPN, CDR2 SVGIG (reference sequence). In DNA form, the CDR3 reads TGTGCCTGGAGCGGGGGCTACTACAATGAGCAGTTCTTC. It encodes CAWSGGYYNEQFF.

The J gene is TRBJ1-2, the V gene TRBV28, with 8 bases fitting TRBD1. The CDR3 is 14 amino acids. V lost 5 bases to trimming and J lost 2 bases; unmatched junction nucleotides: 4. Germline loops: CDR1 MDHEN, CDR2 SYDVKM. The CDR3 region is CASSRTGPNYGYTF. CDR3 DNA sequence: TGTGCCAGCAGTCGGACAGGGCCGAACTATGGCTACACCTTC.

In its sample, this clonotype was seen a few times. This chain links TRBV7-9 with TRBJ2-7; TRBD2 is a possible D gene (6 bases). The CDR3 is made up of 12 amino acids. Germline CDR1 SEHNR, CDR2 FQNEAQ (reference sequence). V gave up 2 bases and J gave up 7 bases, with 9 bases separating them. CDR3 bases: TGTGCCAGCAGCTTATCAGGGACTGAGCAGTACTTC. It encodes CASSLSGTEQYF.

The V and J genes are TRBV28 and TRBJ2-5; weak D call: TRBD2 (6 bases). Germline assignment: CDR1 MDHEN and CDR2 SYDVKM. The CDR3 consists of 11 residues. Trimming shortened V by 7 bases and J by 9 bases, and 12 bases separated the two germline ends. CDR3 in DNA: TGTGCCAGCAAGGGGAGACTAGCCCAGTACTTC. This codes for CASKGRLAQYF.

This clonotype was counted only a few times. The chain has TRBV7-3 and TRBJ2-1; perhaps TRBD2 as D (6 bases). Germline CDR1 and CDR2: SGHTA and FQGTGA. V was trimmed by 5 bases and J by 5 bases, leaving 13 bases between them. The CDR3 spans 14 residues. The CDR3 nucleotides read TGTGCCAGCAGCCAGGACGGGAGAAACAATGAGCAGTTCTTC. Its translation: CASSQDGRNNEQFF. Looking up the rest from reference TRBV7-3 and TRBJ2-1 gives the full variable domain: GAGVSQTPSNKVTEKGKYVELRCDPISGHTALYWYRQSLGQGPEFLIYFQGTGAADDSGLPNDRFFAVRPEGSVSTLKIQRTERGDSAVYLCASSQDGRNNEQFFGPGTRLTVL.

This clonotype has only a few counts. This chain joins TRBV5-1 and TRBJ1-6; D is ambiguous. The CDR3 totals 15 residues. Germline V gene sequence: CDR1 SGHRS, CDR2 YFSETQ. Trimming took 2 bases from V and 8 from J, leaving 14 bases between them. CDR3 sequence reads: CASSLAGVGDSPLHF. CDR3 nucleotides: TGCGCCAGCAGCTTAGCCGGGGTTGGAGATTCACCCCTCCACTTT. Full variable domain (outside the CDR3, taken from reference TRBV5-1 and TRBJ1-6): KAGVTQTPRYLIKTRGQQVTLSCSPISGHRSVSWYQQTPGQGLQFLFEYFSETQRNKGNFPGRFSGRQFSNSRSEMNVSTLELGDSALYLCASSLAGVGDSPLHFGNGTRLTVT.

There are a few counts of this clonotype. This chain joins TRBV19 and TRBJ2-1, with TRBD2 identical over 8 bases. Trimming took 7 bases from V and 9 from J; bases not matched to a gene: 11. Germline lookup yields CDR1 LNHDA and CDR2 SQIVND (reference sequence). This CDR3 region has 14 residues. CDR3: CASTTRGLGGEQFF. In DNA, the CDR3 is TGTGCCAGTACCACGAGGGGACTAGGGGGTGAGCAGTTCTTC.